The present TCR beta chain was sequenced within a study of identical twins. Broader study findings: Conclusions were drawn cross-sectionally by statistical analysis, without following the same donors.

The table lists this clonotype with a few counts. Antigen: not known. A universal primer site was added by template switching, and unique molecular identifiers were carried by the cDNA. TCRdb called the 5' RACE reads again in MiXCR, with one record for every CDR3 protein. The table shows some 600,000 distinct CDR3 sequences, with less than 9% occurring only once. Germline V CDR1 and CDR2: SQVTM, ANQGSEA. Trimming cost V 0 bases and J 2 bases; bases outside gene matches: 4. CDR3 length: 15 residues. This sample was also put to use in a study of yellow fever vaccine responses in identical twins. That paper notes: Twins' vaccine T cell response reportedly gave the appearance of partial convergence and partial personalization.

The sample taken for sequencing was PBMCs. The chain uses TRBV29-1 and TRBJ2-1; 7 bases align to TRBD2. The sequence derives from a woman aged 18-29 years in good health. The CDR3 sequence: CSVEERLAAYNEQFF. The CDR3 DNA follows: TGCAGCGTTGAAGAAAGGCTAGCGGCCTACAATGAGCAGTTCTTC.